This TCR beta chain was captured by sequencing in a study of CD4 T cells in relation to SARS-CoV-2 and coronaviruses. For the study at large: Patient ages ranged from about 20 to 72, median 38.

The V segment lost 0 bases and the J segment 9 bases; nucleotides outside the gene matches: 6. The CDR3 is made up of 15 amino acids. Germline assignment: CDR1 SGHRS and CDR2 YFSETQ. Clones were read by immunoSEQ multiplex PCR, and TCRdb kept only the in-frame ones, dropping some. The data contain tens of thousands of clones, roughly 90% of them singletons. The clonotype was recovered from an adult with COVID-19. The rearrangement uses TRBV5-1 and TRBJ1-6, with 7 bases fitting TRBD1. Sequences were obtained from memory CD4+ T cells from PBMCs. Here the CDR3 DNA reads TGCGCCAGCAGCTTGGGTCGCGACAGGGTTTCACCCCTCCACTTT. Protein sequence: CASSLGRDRVSPLHF.